Listed below are T cell receptor beta chains from one sample, sequenced in a study of T cells after yellow fever vaccination. Each CDR3 protein is one row after TCRdb ran MiXCR on the 5' RACE reads. The top ten clones hold approximately 3.3% of a sample with around 320,000 distinct CDR3 sequences, over 8.5% of them seen once. The sample here was CD4+ T cells sorted from PBMCs, taken 45 days after the yellow fever booster vaccination. All receptors come from a man aged 18 to 30 who received the YFV17D yellow fever vaccine. The conserved cysteine and the conserved F or W are not part of the CDR3 here. D genes are given only for firm matches.

v_call	j_call	d_call	cdr3_aa
TRBV5-6	TRBJ2-1	NA	ASSGPAYYNEQF
TRBV11-2	TRBJ2-3	TRBD2	ASSSRQTSRGTDTQY
TRBV5-1	TRBJ2-5	TRBD2	ASSFRTSAETQY
TRBV12-3/TRBV12-4	TRBJ2-7	NA	ASSPHGGGVGHEQY
TRBV20-1	TRBJ2-2	NA	SAPAHTGELF
TRBV5-1	TRBJ2-1	NA	ASSLGQPAHEQF
TRBV5-1	TRBJ2-3	TRBD2	ASSFLLAGTSTDTQY
TRBV9	TRBJ2-3	TRBD2	ASSVASGLDTQY
TRBV6-1	TRBJ1-1	TRBD1	ASTFPRDRGLWNTEAF
TRBV10-2	TRBJ2-1	TRBD1	ASRGLTGTSYNEQF
TRBV5-1	TRBJ2-2	TRBD1	ASSLEGAGSTGELF
TRBV7-2	TRBJ1-2	TRBD1	ASSVRQGGYGYT
TRBV7-8	TRBJ1-2	NA	ASSTHRSRYGYT
TRBV4-3	TRBJ2-3	NA	ASSQEGYVTDTQY
TRBV4-1	TRBJ2-2	NA	ASSQSANTGELF